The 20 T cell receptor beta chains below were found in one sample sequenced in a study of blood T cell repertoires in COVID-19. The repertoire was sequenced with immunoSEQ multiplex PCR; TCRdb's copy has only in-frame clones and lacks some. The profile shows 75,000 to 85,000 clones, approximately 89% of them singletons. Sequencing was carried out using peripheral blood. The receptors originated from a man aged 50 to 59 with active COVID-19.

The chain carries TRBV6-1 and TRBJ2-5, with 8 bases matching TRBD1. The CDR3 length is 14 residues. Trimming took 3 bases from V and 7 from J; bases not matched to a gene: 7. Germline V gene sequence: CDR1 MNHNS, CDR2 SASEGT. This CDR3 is CASSEDRVRGTQYF. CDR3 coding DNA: TGTGCCAGCAGTGAGGACAGGGTGCGTGGGACCCAGTACTTC.

The CDR3 DNA reads TGTGCCAGCAGTCCCTTGACTACAGGGCAATCTAACTATGGCTACACCTTC. Translation: CASSPLTTGQSNYGYTF. The genes are TRBV28 and TRBJ1-2; D perhaps matches TRBD1 (6 bases). Germline lookup yields CDR1 MDHEN and CDR2 SYDVKM. V was pared by 5 bases and J by 0 bases, with 19 bases between. This CDR3 has 17 residues.

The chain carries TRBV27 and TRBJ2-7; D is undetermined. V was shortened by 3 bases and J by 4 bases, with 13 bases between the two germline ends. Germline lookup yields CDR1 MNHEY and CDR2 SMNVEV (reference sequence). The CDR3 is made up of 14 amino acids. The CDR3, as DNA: TGTGCCAGCAGTTTGAGGTCACCTACTTACGAGCAGTACTTC. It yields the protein CASSLRSPTYEQYF.

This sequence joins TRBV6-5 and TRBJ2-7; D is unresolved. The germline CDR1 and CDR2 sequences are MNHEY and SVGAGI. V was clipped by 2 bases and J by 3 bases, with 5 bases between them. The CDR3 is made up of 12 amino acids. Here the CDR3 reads CASSYAVYEQYF. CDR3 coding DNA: TGTGCCAGCAGTTACGCGGTCTACGAGCAGTACTTC.

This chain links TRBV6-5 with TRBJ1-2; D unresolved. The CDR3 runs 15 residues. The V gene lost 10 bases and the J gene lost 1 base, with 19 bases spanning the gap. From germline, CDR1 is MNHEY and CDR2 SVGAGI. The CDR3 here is CATTPISALNYGYTF. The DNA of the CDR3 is TGTGCCACCACGCCGATTTCTGCGCTTAACTATGGCTACACCTTC.

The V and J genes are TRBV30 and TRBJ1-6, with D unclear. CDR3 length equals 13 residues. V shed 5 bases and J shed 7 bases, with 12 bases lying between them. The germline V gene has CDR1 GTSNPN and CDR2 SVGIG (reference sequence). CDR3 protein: CAWPHHGNSPLHF. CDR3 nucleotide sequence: TGTGCCTGGCCCCACCATGGCAATTCACCCCTCCACTTT. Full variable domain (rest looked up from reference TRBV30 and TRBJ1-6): SQTIHQWPATLVQPVGSPLSLECTVEGTSNPNLYWYRQAAGRGLQLLFYSVGIGQISSEVPQNLSASRPQDRQFILSSKKLLLSDSGFYLCAWPHHGNSPLHFGNGTRLTVT.

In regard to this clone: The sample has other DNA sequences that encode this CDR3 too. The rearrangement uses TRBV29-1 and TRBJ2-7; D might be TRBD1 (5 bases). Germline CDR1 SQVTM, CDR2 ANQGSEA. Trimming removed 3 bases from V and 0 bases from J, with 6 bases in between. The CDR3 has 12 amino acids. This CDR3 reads CSVEDNSYEQYF. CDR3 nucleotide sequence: TGCAGCGTTGAGGACAACTCCTACGAGCAGTACTTC.

CDR3 sequence: CASSLYGTGTHYEQYF. In nucleotides, the CDR3 is TGTGCCAGCAGTTTATACGGGACAGGGACACACTACGAGCAGTACTTC. The chain combines TRBV28 with TRBJ2-7, with TRBD1 matching over 9 bases. Per the germline V gene, CDR1 is MDHEN and CDR2 is SYDVKM. CDR3 length equals 16 residues. Losses at the gene ends were 1 base for V and 3 bases for J; bases not matched to a gene: 7.

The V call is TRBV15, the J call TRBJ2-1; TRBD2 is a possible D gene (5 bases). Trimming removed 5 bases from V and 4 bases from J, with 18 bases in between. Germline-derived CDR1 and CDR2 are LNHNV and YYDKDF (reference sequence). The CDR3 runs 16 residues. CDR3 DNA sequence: TGTGCCACCAGCTATCAAAGGACTCTTCCATACAATGAGCAGTTCTTC. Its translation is CATSYQRTLPYNEQFF.

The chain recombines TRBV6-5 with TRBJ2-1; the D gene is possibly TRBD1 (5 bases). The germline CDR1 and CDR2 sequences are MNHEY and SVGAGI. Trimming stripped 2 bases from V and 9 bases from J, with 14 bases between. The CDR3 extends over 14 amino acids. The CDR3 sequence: CASSYGALGLEQFF. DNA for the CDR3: TGTGCCAGCAGTTACGGGGCCCTCGGTCTTGAGCAGTTCTTC.

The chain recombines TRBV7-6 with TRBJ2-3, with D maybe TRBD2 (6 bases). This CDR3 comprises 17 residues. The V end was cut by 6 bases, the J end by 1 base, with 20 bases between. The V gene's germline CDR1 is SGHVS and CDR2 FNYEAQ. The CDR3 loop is CASRPTPLEGRTDTQYF. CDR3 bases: TGTGCCAGCAGGCCAACCCCCTTGGAGGGTCGCACAGATACGCAGTATTTT.

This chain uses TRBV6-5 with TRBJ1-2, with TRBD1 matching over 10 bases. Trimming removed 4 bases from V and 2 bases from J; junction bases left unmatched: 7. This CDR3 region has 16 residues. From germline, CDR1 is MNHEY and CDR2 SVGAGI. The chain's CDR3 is CASSSRTGGKNYGYTF. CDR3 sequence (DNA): TGTGCCAGCAGTTCTCGGACAGGGGGAAAGAACTATGGCTACACCTTC.

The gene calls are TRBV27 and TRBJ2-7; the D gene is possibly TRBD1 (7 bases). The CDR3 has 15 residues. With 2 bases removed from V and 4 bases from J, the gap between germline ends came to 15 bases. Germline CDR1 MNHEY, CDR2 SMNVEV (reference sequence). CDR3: CASSLGGQGVYEQYF. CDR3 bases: TGTGCCAGCAGTTTAGGAGGGCAGGGGGTGTACGAGCAGTACTTC.

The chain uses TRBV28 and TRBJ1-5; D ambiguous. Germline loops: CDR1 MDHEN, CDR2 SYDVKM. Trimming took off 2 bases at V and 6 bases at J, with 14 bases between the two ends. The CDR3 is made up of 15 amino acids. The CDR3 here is CASSLRPGGSQPQHF. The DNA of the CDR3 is TGTGCCAGCAGTTTAAGACCAGGAGGGAGTCAGCCCCAGCATTTT. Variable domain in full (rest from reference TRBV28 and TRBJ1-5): DVKVTQSSRYLVKRTGEKVFLECVQDMDHENMFWYRQDPGLGLRLIYFSYDVKMKEKGDIPEGYSVSREKKERFSLILESASTNQTSMYLCASSLRPGGSQPQHFGDGTRLSIL.

The CDR3 nucleotides are TGTGCCAGCAGCGTAGCAGGGACAGGAACACCCCTCCACTTT. Protein product: CASSVAGTGTPLHF. J is TRBJ1-6 and V is TRBV9; 8 positions match TRBD1. This CDR3 region has 14 residues. J gave up 11 bases and V 0 bases, and 4 bases lay outside the gene matches. The V gene's germline CDR1 is SGDLS and CDR2 YYNGEE.

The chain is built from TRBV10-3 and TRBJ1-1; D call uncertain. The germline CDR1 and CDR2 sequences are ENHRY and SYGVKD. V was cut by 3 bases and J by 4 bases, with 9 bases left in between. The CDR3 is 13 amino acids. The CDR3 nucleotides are TGTGCCATCAGTGAACGGGTCGGCACTGAAGCTTTCTTT. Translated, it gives CAISERVGTEAFF.

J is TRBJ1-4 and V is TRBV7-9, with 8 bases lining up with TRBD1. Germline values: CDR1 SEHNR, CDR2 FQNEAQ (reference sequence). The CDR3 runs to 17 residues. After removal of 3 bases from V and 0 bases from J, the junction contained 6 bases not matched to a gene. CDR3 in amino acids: CASSFPGQGATNEKLFF. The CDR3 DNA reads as TGTGCCAGCAGCTTCCCCGGACAGGGCGCAACTAATGAAAAACTGTTTTTT.

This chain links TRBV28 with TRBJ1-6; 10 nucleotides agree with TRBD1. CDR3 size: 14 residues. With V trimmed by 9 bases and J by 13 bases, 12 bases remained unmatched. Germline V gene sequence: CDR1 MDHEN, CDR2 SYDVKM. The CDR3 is CASFPGQGTQPLHF. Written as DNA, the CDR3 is TGTGCCAGTTTCCCGGGACAGGGGACTCAGCCCCTCCACTTT.

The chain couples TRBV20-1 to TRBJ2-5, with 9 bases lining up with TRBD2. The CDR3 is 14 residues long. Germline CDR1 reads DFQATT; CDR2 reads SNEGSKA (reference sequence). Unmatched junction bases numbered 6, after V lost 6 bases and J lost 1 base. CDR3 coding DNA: TGCAGTGCCAGTAGCGGGGGAGCCCAAGAGACCCAGTACTTC. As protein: CSASSGGAQETQYF.

CDR3 in amino acids: CASSRTGAAKEKLFF. The CDR3, as DNA: TGTGCCAGCAGCCGCACGGGAGCGGCGAAGGAAAAACTGTTTTTT. The V and J genes are TRBV14 and TRBJ1-4; D gene ambiguous. With 4 bases removed from V and 8 bases from J, the gap between germline ends came to 17 bases. Looked up from germline, CDR1 is SGHDN and CDR2 is FVKESK. The CDR3 is 15 amino acids.